Below are 26 T cell receptor beta chains sequenced from a single sample in a study of post-analysis software for immune sequencing data. Findings and caveats of the study: Five or six TRBV segments, including TRBV5-6, TRBV5-1 and TRBV20-1, were more frequent in patients than controls.

No antigen has been assigned to these receptors. Unique molecular identifiers were built into the TCR beta cDNA libraries. TCRdb called the PCR reads again in MiXCR, with one record for every CDR3 protein. Seen here are roughly 570,000 distinct CDR3 sequences, approximately 34% observed once, and the top ten hold 4.5% to 7.5%. The sequenced sample consisted of blood. Receptor source: a girl aged 2 to 17 with multiple sclerosis.

This clonotype was picked up a small number of times. The chain joins TRBV5-6 to TRBJ1-5, with a weak D call TRBD1 (5 bases). In germline, CDR1 is SGHDT, CDR2 YYEEEE. Trimming took off 0 bases at V and 7 bases at J, with 14 bases between the two ends. This CDR3 is 15 amino acids long. This CDR3 reads CASSLAGPAGQPQHF. The CDR3 region has the DNA TGTGCCAGCAGCTTGGCGGGACCGGCAGGGCAGCCCCAGCATTTT.

The sample holds a few counts of this clonotype. The genes are TRBV10-1 and TRBJ2-5; unclear D gene. The tail of the sequence fits TRBJ2-7 better, so the J call may be wrong. This CDR3 contains 16 residues. Germline CDR1 reads WNHNN; CDR2 reads SYGVQD (reference sequence). The CDR3 loop reads CASSEYGMKRPYEQYF. CDR3 coding DNA: TGCGCCAGCAGTGAGTATGGGATGAAGCGACCCTACGAGCAGTACTTC.

V gene TRBV4-2 combines with J gene TRBJ2-3; 9 bases align to TRBD2. CDR3 size: 16 residues. Germline assignment: CDR1 LGHNA and CDR2 YNFKEQ. Losses at the gene ends were 4 bases for V and 0 bases for J; bases not matched to a gene: 5. The CDR3 region is CASSRPSGASTDTQYF. As DNA, the CDR3 is TGTGCCAGCAGCCGCCCTAGCGGGGCTAGCACAGATACGCAGTATTTT.

The rearrangement links TRBV5-5 to TRBJ1-2, with 7 bases aligning to TRBD1. Per germline, CDR1 SGHKS and CDR2 YYEKEE (reference sequence). The V gene end was trimmed by 1 base and the J gene end by 8 bases; junction bases not matched to a gene: 11. CDR3 length equals 15 residues. The CDR3 nucleotides are TGTGCCAGCAGCTTGACGGCGGACAGGCCCAGGGGCTACACCTTC. It is translated as CASSLTADRPRGYTF.

This clonotype showed up just a few times. The rearrangement joins TRBV28 to TRBJ2-5, with 7 positions matching TRBD1. The CDR3 loop spans 19 amino acids. Germline V gives CDR1 MDHEN, CDR2 SYDVKM. V was clipped by 5 bases and J by 0 bases; unmatched bases: 18. The DNA for the CDR3 is TGTGCCAGCAGTCATAGACAGGGCGAACGCCTGCAGTACCAAGAGACCCAGTACTTC. Protein product: CASSHRQGERLQYQETQYF.

This sequence joins TRBV18 and TRBJ2-1, with D hard to call. The germline CDR1 and CDR2 sequences are KGHSH and LQKENI. V gave up 6 bases and J gave up 2 bases, with 17 bases separating them. The CDR3 spans 16 residues. The CDR3 spells CASSPFGLEAYNEQFF. The CDR3 region has the DNA TGTGCCAGCTCCCCTTTCGGGCTAGAGGCCTACAATGAGCAGTTCTTC. The full variable domain, completed using reference TRBV18 and TRBJ2-1, is NAGVMQNPRHLVRRRGQEARLRCSPMKGHSHVYWYRQLPEEGLKFMVYLQKENIIDESGMPKERFSAEFPKEGPSILRIQQVVRGDSAAYFCASSPFGLEAYNEQFFGPGTRLTVL.

The CDR3 is CSARRQGAWGQPQHF. The CDR3 DNA reads as TGCAGTGCTAGACGACAGGGGGCCTGGGGCCAGCCCCAGCATTTT. The J gene is TRBJ1-5, the V gene TRBV20-1; TRBD1 aligns across 10 bases. V shed 2 bases and J 7 bases; nucleotides not matched to a gene: 8. CDR1 is DFQATT, CDR2 SNEGSKA, per germline (reference sequence). This CDR3 is built from 15 residues.

The gene calls are TRBV28 and TRBJ2-3, with D uncertain. CDR1 and CDR2 from the germline V gene are MDHEN and SYDVKM. With 6 bases removed from V and 0 bases from J, the gap between germline ends came to 25 bases. This CDR3 spans 19 amino acids. In nucleotides, the CDR3 is TGTGCCAGCAGCCCCAACGTCCCGTGGTGGCAGCGAAGCACAGATACGCAGTATTTT. Translation: CASSPNVPWWQRSTDTQYF. The full variable domain, rest sourced from reference TRBV28 and TRBJ2-3, is DVKVTQSSRYLVKRTGEKVFLECVQDMDHENMFWYRQDPGLGLRLIYFSYDVKMKEKGDIPEGYSVSREKKERFSLILESASTNQTSMYLCASSPNVPWWQRSTDTQYFGPGTRLTVL.

This chain links TRBV5-1 with TRBJ2-6; 9 nucleotides match TRBD1. V lost 2 bases, J lost 2 bases, and 14 bases stayed unmatched. CDR1 is SGHRS and CDR2 is YFSETQ in the germline V gene. The CDR3 totals 20 residues. DNA of the CDR3: TGCGCCAGCAGCTTAAAACCTGGACAGGGGAGGTTGACTGGGGCCAACGTCCTGACTTTC. Its protein product is CASSLKPGQGRLTGANVLTF.

The chain combines TRBV20-1 with TRBJ1-1; D is undetermined. Trimming took off 3 bases at V and 5 bases at J, with 10 bases between the two ends. The CDR3 covers 12 residues. CDR1 and CDR2 (germline): DFQATT, SNEGSKA (reference sequence). The CDR3 loop is CSASGPGTEAFF. The CDR3 DNA reads as TGCAGTGCTAGTGGGCCTGGGACTGAAGCTTTCTTT.

CDR3 sequence: CSALASAADTQYF. The CDR3 DNA follows: TGCAGTGCTCTCGCTAGCGCGGCAGATACGCAGTATTTT. V and J are TRBV20-1 and TRBJ2-3, with TRBD2 as a possible D gene (6 bases). V lost 5 bases and J lost 4, with 13 bases in between. The germline V gene has CDR1 DFQATT and CDR2 SNEGSKA (reference sequence). CDR3 length: 13 amino acids.

The chain uses TRBV15 and TRBJ2-1; 9 nucleotides match TRBD1. Germline V gene sequence: CDR1 LNHNV, CDR2 YYDKDF (reference sequence). The CDR3 has 15 amino acids. V was clipped by 6 bases and J by 6 bases; unmatched bases: 9. CDR3 in amino acids: CATRGDGTGFNEQFF. The DNA for the CDR3 is TGTGCCACCAGGGGCGACGGGACAGGGTTCAATGAGCAGTTCTTC.

The rearrangement joins TRBV20-1 to TRBJ2-7; no reliable D call. V was trimmed by 6 bases and J by 7 bases, leaving 13 bases between them. CDR1 and CDR2 (germline): DFQATT, SNEGSKA (reference sequence). The CDR3 extends over 11 amino acids. As DNA, the CDR3 is TGCAGTGCCCTCCGGATAGGGGAGCAGTACTTC. Translating gives CSALRIGEQYF.

This clonotype occurred many times. The J gene is TRBJ2-5, the V gene TRBV15; 8 positions agree with TRBD1. Losses at the gene ends were 1 base for V and 4 bases for J; bases not matched to a gene: 2. Germline CDR1 and CDR2: LNHNV and YYDKDF (reference sequence). The CDR3 is made up of 14 amino acids. Here the CDR3 reads CATSRGQGAETQYF. The DNA of the CDR3 is TGTGCCACCAGCAGAGGCCAGGGGGCAGAGACCCAGTACTTC.

This clonotype has only a few counts. The chain uses TRBV6-6 and TRBJ1-6, with D perhaps matching TRBD1 (5 bases). Trimming stripped 0 bases from V and 7 bases from J, with 7 bases between. The germline gives CDR1 MNHNY, CDR2 SVGAGI (reference sequence). The CDR3 sequence is 14 residues long. CDR3 in DNA: TGTGCCAGCAGTTACTCGGGGGACAATTCACCCCTCCACTTT. It specifies CASSYSGDNSPLHF.

In this sample, this clonotype turned up a few times. The chain is built from TRBV6-1 and TRBJ1-2; D is possibly TRBD1 (5 bases). Germline V lookup: CDR1 MNHNS, CDR2 SASEGT. V gave up 8 bases and J gave up 8 bases, with 24 bases separating them. CDR3 size: 15 residues. The CDR3 DNA reads TGTGCCAGCGGGGCACTAAAAGGCAGGGAGAGCGGCTACACCTTC. It specifies CASGALKGRESGYTF.

This clonotype was detected only a few times. CDR3 sequence: CASSQVGLADTQYF. The CDR3 DNA sequence: TGCGCCAGCAGCCAAGTAGGATTGGCAGATACGCAGTATTTT. This sequence joins TRBV4-1 and TRBJ2-3; D gene ambiguous. Germline V gene lookup returns CDR1 MGHRA and CDR2 YSYEKL. The CDR3 sequence is 14 residues long. V was pared by 1 base and J by 4 bases, with 9 bases between.

This clonotype was seen ten or more times. The chain combines TRBV10-3 with TRBJ2-5; 13 bases align to TRBD2. The CDR3 extends over 15 amino acids. Germline V gene data show CDR1 as ENHRY and CDR2 as SYGVKD. The junction had 4 bases not matched to a gene; V was cut back by 8 bases and J by 1 base. In nucleotides, the CDR3 is TGTGCCATCGGTCGGACTAGCGGGGGCCAAGAGACCCAGTACTTC. Translation gives CAIGRTSGGQETQYF.

The V call is TRBV6-2 or TRBV6-3, the J call TRBJ2-1; D unclear. From germline, CDR1 is MNHEY and CDR2 SVGEGT. The CDR3 covers 14 residues. Trimming pared 6 bases from V and 2 bases from J, leaving 11 bases between. CDR3 loop: CASRISSAYNEQFF. The CDR3 nucleotides read TGTGCCAGCAGGATAAGCTCAGCCTACAATGAGCAGTTCTTC.

The rearrangement joins TRBV5-1 to TRBJ1-1, with D perhaps matching TRBD1 (6 bases). Germline V CDR1 and CDR2: SGHRS, YFSETQ. This CDR3 spans 16 amino acids. V was pared by 6 bases and J by 5 bases, with 23 bases between. For the CDR3, the DNA is TGCGCCAGCACGACACAACCCGACAGGCCCAGGACTGAAGCTTTCTTT. Translated: CASTTQPDRPRTEAFF.

This rearrangement joins TRBV7-3 to TRBJ2-2; no definite D call. There are 12 residues in the CDR3. Germline CDR1 is SGHTA and CDR2 is FQGTGA. V lost 1 base and J 6 bases, leaving 3 bases between the germline ends. The CDR3 loop is CASSLIPGELFF. The CDR3 coding sequence is TGTGCCAGCAGCTTAATCCCCGGGGAGCTGTTTTTT.

This chain connects TRBV3-1 to TRBJ1-2; D gene unclear. Germline CDR1 and CDR2: LGHDT and YNNKEL (reference sequence). V gave up 0 bases and J gave up 4 bases, with 9 bases separating them. The CDR3 is 14 residues long. The CDR3 loop reads CASSQEDGIYGYTF. DNA of the CDR3: TGTGCCAGCAGCCAAGAAGACGGCATCTATGGCTACACCTTC.

This chain uses TRBV5-1 with TRBJ2-7, with D unclear. Trimming left V 3 bases short and J 6 bases short, with 16 bases between. The V gene's germline CDR1 is SGHRS and CDR2 YFSETQ. There are 14 residues in the CDR3. The CDR3 sequence: CASSSQDGLSEQYF. The DNA for the CDR3 is TGCGCCAGCAGCTCCCAGGACGGTCTCTCCGAGCAGTACTTC.

Only a few counts were recorded for this clonotype. The J gene is TRBJ1-6, the V gene TRBV7-6, with a weak D call TRBD1 (6 bases). This CDR3 is 17 amino acids long. V was cut by 3 bases and J by 4 bases, with 16 bases left in between. Per the germline V gene, CDR1 is SGHVS and CDR2 is FNYEAQ. The CDR3 sequence: CASSFNDRSRYNSPLHF. Written as DNA, the CDR3 is TGTGCCAGCAGCTTCAACGACAGGTCGCGTTATAATTCACCCCTCCACTTT.

The chain combines TRBV29-1 with TRBJ2-5; a possible D gene is TRBD1 (6 bases). The V end was cut by 4 bases, the J end by 1 base, with 7 bases between. This CDR3 region has 12 residues. Germline CDR1 and CDR2: SQVTM and ANQGSEA. CDR3 coding DNA: TGCAGCGTTGCAGGGGCCCAAGAGACCCAGTACTTC. This codes for CSVAGAQETQYF.

The chain carries TRBV7-9 and TRBJ2-1; 9 nucleotides agree with TRBD2. J gave up 8 bases and V 0 bases, and 5 bases lay outside the gene matches. Germline V CDR1 and CDR2: SEHNR, FQNEAQ (reference sequence). The CDR3 is made up of 15 amino acids. CDR3 sequence: CASSLAGSGGDEQFF. CDR3 bases: TGTGCCAGCAGCTTAGCGGGTAGCGGGGGCGATGAGCAGTTCTTC.